This T cell receptor (beta chain) derives from a study of T cell responses to AZD1222 COVID-19 vaccine (dated by TCRdb to about 2021). With respect to the entire study: TCR sequencing covered over 230 trial participants: approximately 200 given two doses of AZD1222 and approximately 25 given two doses of MenACWY control vaccine. Trial participants were enrolled by age into subgroups of 18-55, 56-69 and 70-plus years, and around 140, 26 and 57 TCR-sequenced participants, respectively, were included in these subgroups.

The CDR3 regions of human TCRbeta chains were analyzed by immunosequencing. On the study's bioinformatics: TCRs in the repertoires were compared against a reference library of SARS-CoV-2-specific TCRs that had been generated with the MIRA antigen-specificity platform. Breadth was defined as the fraction of unique TCRs that were SARS-CoV-2-associated, and depth was defined as the fraction of total T cells that were SARS-CoV-2-associated. Using the MIRA data, each spike-specific TCR was mapped to the spike region that the TCR reacts to and placed in a CD4 or CD8 class. Log10-transformed breadth and depth values were compared by one-way ANOVA with Sidak's multiple comparisons tests. TCRdb obtained this table from immuneACCESS and retained in-frame rearrangements with V and J assigned. These tables miss some clones; where compared with another copy, unresolved V genes account for less than half of the shortfall, and the remainder is unexplained. D and trimming come from the DNA, and the V and J calls and clone size come from that table. This sample is represented by roughly 85,000 clones; 90% of them were singletons. Jointly, the top ten make up over 3% of the sample.

For this clone: No cognate antigen has been identified for it. Per-base qualities were not stored, and no clone one base away is much larger.

Here is what the overall study found, with its caveats: Only a handful of AZD1222 recipients were SARS-CoV-2 seropositive at baseline, limiting conclusions about previously exposed vaccinees. Because no samples from the day 14 peak response were available, repertoires could be characterized only after the peak T cell response. The 56-69-year group was small, and its depth increase did not reach significance, likely because of low power. Vaccine-associated CD4 TCRs spanned the whole spike protein, with dominant responses in regions 160-218 and 743-854. Nearly half of unique spike-specific TCRs reportedly recognized epitopes outside regions mutated in the B.1.351 and B.1.1.7 variants. Participants were mostly white British, with more females than males. The authors suggested clonal diversity may have been underestimated. After two AZD1222 doses, spike-specific TCR breadth and depth were significantly higher than at day 0 and than in MenACWY recipients.

In light of the paper, this sample's time point label describes: about 28 days (+/-7) after the second vaccine dose. AZD1222 recipients whose second dose came at about 4 weeks and those whose second dose came at about 12 weeks were combined into one group, since spike-specific TCR depth and breadth did not differ between the two schedules. Vaccinee samples came from UK trials COV001 and COV002, including a single-blind randomized controlled phase 2/3 trial of AZD1222 (ChAdOx1 nCoV-19) in healthy adults. For TCRbeta chain sequencing, PBMC samples were collected from trial participants at day 0 and at day 28 after the second dose. The CDR3 covers 12 residues, taking in both the cysteine and the phenylalanine. Only the CDR3 DNA stays, 36 bases, in frame from base 1. Trimming costs V 2 bases and J 7 bases, and their ends lie 9 bases apart. In the germline V gene (reference sequence), CDR1 corresponds to PRHDT and CDR2 to FYEKMQ.

The chain employs TRBV13 and TRBJ2-7, and the D gene may be TRBD2, 5 bases matching. The source is an adult who received the AZD1222 COVID-19 vaccine. Sequencing used peripheral blood, obtained 28 days after the second AZD1222 dose. The nucleotides read TGTGCCAGCAGCTTAAATTCGGGGGAGCAGTACTTC. Its amino acids are CASSLNSGEQYF.